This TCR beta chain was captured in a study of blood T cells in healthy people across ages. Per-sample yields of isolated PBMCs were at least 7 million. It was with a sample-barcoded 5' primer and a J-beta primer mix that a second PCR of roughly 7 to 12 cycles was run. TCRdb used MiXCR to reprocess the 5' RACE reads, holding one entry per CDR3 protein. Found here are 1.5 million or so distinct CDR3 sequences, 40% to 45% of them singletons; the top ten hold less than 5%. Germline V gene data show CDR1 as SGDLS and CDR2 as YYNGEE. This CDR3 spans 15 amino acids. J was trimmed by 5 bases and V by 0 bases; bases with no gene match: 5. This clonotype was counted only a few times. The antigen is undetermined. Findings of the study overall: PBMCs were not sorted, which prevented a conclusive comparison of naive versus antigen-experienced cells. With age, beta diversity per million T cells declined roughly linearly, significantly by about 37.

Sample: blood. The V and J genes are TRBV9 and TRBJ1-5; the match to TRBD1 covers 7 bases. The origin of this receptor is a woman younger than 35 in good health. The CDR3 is CASSVGEGGYQPQHF. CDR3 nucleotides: TGTGCCAGCAGCGTAGGAGAAGGGGGCTATCAGCCCCAGCATTTT.